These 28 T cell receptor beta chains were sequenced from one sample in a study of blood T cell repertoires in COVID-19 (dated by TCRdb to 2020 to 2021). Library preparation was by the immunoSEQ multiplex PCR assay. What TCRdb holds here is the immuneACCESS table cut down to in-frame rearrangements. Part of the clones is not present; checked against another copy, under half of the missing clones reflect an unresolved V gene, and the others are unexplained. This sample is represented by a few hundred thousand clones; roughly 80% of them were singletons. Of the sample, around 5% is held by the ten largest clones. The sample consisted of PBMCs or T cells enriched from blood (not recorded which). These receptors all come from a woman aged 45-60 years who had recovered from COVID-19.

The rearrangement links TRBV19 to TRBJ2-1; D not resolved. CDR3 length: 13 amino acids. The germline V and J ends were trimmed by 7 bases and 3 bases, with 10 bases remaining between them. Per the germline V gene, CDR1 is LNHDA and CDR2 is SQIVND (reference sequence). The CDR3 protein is CASTNSYYNEQFF. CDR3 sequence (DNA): TGTGCCAGTACGAACAGCTACTACAATGAGCAGTTCTTC.

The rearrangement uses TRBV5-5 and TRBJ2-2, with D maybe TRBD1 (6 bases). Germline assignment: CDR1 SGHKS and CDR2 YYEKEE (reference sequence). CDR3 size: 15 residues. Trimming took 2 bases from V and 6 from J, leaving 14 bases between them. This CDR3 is CASSFNTGFAGELFF. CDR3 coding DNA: TGTGCCAGCAGCTTCAACACAGGGTTCGCCGGGGAGCTGTTTTTT.

The DNA of the CDR3 is TGTGCCAGCAGCCAAGACCGGGACAGGGCGTCTTCACCCCTCCACTTT. This sequence encodes CASSQDRDRASSPLHF. The genes are TRBV3-1 (or the pseudogene TRBV3-2) and TRBJ1-6; 9 bases agree with TRBD1. CDR1 and CDR2 from the germline V gene are LGHDT and YNNKEL (reference sequence). This CDR3 has 16 amino acids. V shed 0 bases, J shed 9 bases, and the junction held 6 bases outside the gene matches.

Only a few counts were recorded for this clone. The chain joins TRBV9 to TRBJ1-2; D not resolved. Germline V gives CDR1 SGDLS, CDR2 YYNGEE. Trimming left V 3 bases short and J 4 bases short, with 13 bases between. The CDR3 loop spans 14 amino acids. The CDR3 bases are TGTGCCAGCAGCGCAGTCGGGGTTGGCTATGGCTACACCTTC. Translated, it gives CASSAVGVGYGYTF.

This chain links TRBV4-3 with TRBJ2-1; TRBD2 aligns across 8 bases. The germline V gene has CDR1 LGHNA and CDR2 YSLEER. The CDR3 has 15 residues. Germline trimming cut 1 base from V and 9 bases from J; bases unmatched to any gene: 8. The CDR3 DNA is TGCGCCAGCAGCCAAGTCACGGGAGGGCAAATTGAGCAGTTCTTC. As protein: CASSQVTGGQIEQFF.

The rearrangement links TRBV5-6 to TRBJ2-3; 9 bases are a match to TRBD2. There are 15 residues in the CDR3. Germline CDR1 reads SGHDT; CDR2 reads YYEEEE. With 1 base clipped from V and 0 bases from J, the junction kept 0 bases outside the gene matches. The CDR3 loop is CASSLLAGSTDTQYF. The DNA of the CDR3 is TGTGCCAGCAGCTTGCTAGCGGGGAGCACAGATACGCAGTATTTT.

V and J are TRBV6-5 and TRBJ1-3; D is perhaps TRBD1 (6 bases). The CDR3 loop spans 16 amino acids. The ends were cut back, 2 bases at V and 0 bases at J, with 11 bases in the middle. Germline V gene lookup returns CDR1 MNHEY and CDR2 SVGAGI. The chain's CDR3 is CASSYRQGHSGNTIYF. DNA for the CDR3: TGTGCCAGCAGTTACCGCCAGGGGCACTCTGGAAACACCATATATTTT.

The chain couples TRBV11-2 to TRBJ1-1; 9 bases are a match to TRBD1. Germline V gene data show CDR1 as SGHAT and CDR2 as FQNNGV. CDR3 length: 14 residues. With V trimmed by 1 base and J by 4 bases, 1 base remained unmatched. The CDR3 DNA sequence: TGTGCCAGCAGCTTAGCGGGACAGGGCACTGAAGCTTTCTTT. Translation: CASSLAGQGTEAFF.

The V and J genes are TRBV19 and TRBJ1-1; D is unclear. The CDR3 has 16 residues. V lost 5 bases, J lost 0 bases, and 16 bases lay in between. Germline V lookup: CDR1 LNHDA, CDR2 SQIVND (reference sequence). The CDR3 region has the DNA TGTGCCAGTAGTTTGCCGGGTCAAGATTTGAACACTGAAGCTTTCTTT. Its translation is CASSLPGQDLNTEAFF.

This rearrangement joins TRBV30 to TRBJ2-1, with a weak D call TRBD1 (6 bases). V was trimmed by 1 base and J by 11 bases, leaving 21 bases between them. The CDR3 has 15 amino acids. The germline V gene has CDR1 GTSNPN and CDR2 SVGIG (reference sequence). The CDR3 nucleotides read TGTGCCTGGAGTGCACAGGGATCCCCTGTCGGAAAGCAGTTCTTC. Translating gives CAWSAQGSPVGKQFF.

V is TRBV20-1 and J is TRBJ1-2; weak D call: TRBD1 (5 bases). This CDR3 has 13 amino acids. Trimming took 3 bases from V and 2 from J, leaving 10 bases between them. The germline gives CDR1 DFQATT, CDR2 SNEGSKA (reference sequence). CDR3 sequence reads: CSASPGGNYGYTF. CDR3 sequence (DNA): TGCAGTGCTAGTCCGGGGGGAAACTATGGCTACACCTTC.

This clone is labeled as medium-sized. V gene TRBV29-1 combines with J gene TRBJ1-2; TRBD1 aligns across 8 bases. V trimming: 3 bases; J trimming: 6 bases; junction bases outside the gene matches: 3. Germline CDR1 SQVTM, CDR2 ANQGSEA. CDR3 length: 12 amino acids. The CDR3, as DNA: TGCAGCGTTGAGGACAGGGTAAATGGCTACACCTTC. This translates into CSVEDRVNGYTF.

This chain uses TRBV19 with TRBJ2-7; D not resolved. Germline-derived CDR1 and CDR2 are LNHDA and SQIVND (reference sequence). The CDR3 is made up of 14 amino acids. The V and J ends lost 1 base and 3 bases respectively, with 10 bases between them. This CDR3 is CASSIVLRIYEQYF. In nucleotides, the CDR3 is TGTGCCAGTAGTATAGTTTTGAGGATCTACGAGCAGTACTTC.

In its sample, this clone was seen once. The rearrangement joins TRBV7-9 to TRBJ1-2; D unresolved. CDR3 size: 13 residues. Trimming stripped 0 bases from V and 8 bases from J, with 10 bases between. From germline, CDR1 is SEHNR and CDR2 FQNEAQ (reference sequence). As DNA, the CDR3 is TGTGCCAGCAGCTTAGCGGCGGGTGGAGGCTACACCTTC. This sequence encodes CASSLAAGGGYTF.

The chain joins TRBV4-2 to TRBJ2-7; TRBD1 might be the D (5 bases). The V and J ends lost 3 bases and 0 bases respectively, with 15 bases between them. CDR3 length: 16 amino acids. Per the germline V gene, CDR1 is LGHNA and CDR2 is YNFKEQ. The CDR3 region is CASSQSQATSSYEQYF. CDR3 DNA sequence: TGTGCCAGCAGCCAGTCACAGGCCACAAGCTCCTACGAGCAGTACTTC.

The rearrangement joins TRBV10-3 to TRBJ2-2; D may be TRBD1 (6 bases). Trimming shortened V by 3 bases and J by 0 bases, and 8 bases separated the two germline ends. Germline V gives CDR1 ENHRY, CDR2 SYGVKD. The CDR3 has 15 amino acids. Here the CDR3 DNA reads TGTGCCATCAGTGACAGGGGAGCGAACACCGGGGAGCTGTTTTTT. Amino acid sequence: CAISDRGANTGELFF.

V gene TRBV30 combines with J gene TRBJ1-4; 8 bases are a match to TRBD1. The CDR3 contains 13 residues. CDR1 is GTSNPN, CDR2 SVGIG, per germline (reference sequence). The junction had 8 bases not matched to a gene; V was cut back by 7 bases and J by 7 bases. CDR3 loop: CASSGQGSEKLFF. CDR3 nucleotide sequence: TGTGCCTCGTCTGGACAGGGTTCTGAAAAACTGTTTTTT.

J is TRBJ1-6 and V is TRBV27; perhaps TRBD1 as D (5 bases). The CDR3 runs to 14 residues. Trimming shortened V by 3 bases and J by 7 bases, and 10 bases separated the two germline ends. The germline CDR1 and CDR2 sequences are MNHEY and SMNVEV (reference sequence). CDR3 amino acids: CASSLGGNNSPLHF. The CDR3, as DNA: TGTGCCAGCAGTTTGGGGGGAAACAATTCACCCCTCCACTTT.

The CDR3 is CASSLSTGHTEAFF. CDR3 bases: TGTGCCAGCAGCTTATCTACAGGGCACACTGAAGCTTTCTTT. The chain has TRBV7-8 and TRBJ1-1, with D possibly being TRBD1 (6 bases). Germline values: CDR1 SGHVS, CDR2 FQNEAQ. This CDR3 has 14 residues. V lost 2 bases and J lost 3, with 10 bases in between.

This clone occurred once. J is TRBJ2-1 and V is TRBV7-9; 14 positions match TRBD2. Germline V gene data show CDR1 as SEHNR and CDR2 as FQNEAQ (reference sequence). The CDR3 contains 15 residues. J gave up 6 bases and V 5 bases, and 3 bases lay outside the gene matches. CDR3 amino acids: CASSVTSGRVNEQFF. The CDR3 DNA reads TGTGCCAGCAGCGTGACTAGCGGGAGGGTCAATGAGCAGTTCTTC.

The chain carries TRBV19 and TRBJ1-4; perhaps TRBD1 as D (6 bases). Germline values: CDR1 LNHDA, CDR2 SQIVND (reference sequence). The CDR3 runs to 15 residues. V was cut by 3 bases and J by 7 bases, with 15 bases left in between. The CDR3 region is CASSMKSRGTEKLFF. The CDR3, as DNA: TGTGCCAGTAGTATGAAGAGCAGGGGAACTGAAAAACTGTTTTTT.

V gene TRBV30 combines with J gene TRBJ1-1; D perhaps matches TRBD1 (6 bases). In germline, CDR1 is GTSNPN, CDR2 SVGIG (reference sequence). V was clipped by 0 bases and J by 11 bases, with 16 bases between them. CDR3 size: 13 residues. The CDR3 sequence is CAWSVQGTTYAFF. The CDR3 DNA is TGTGCCTGGAGTGTTCAGGGGACTACGTATGCTTTCTTT.

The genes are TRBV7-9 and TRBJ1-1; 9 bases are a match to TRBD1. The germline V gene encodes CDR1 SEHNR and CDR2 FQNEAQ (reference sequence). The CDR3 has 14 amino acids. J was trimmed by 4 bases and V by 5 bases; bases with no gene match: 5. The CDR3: CASSPDRGGTEAFF. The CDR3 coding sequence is TGTGCCAGCAGCCCGGACAGGGGAGGCACTGAAGCTTTCTTT.

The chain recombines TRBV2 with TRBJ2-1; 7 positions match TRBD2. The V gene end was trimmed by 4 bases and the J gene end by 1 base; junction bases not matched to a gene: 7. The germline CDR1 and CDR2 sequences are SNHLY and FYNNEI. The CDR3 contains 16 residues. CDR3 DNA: TGTGCCAGCAGTGTGCTAGCGGCCAATTCCTACAATGAGCAGTTCTTC. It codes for CASSVLAANSYNEQFF.

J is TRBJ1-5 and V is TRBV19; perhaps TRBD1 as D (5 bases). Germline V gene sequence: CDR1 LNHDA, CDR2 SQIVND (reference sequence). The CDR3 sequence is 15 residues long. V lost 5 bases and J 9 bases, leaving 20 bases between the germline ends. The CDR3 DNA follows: TGTGCCAGTAGTCTACAAAGGACGGCCGGGGGGCCCCAGCATTTT. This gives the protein CASSLQRTAGGPQHF.

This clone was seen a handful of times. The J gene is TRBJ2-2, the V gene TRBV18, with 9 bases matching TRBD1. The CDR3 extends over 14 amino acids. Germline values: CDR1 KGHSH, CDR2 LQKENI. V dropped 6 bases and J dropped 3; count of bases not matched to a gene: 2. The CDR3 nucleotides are TGTGCCAGCTCCGGACAGGGGTACACCGGGGAGCTGTTTTTT. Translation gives CASSGQGYTGELFF. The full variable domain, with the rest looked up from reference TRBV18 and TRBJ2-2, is NAGVMQNPRHLVRRRGQEARLRCSPMKGHSHVYWYRQLPEEGLKFMVYLQKENIIDESGMPKERFSAEFPKEGPSILRIQQVVRGDSAAYFCASSGQGYTGELFFGEGSRLTVL.

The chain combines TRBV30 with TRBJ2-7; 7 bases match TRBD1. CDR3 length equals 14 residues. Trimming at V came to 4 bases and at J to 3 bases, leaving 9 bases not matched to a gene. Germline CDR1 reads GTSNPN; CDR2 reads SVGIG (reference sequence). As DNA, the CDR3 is TGTGCCTGGAAAAAGGCAGGGGGTGGCTACGAGCAGTACTTC. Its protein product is CAWKKAGGGYEQYF.

The CDR3 region has the DNA TGTGCCAGCAGCTTGATTGGGCAGGGTGGCACAGATACGCAGTATTTT. Its protein product is CASSLIGQGGTDTQYF. The rearrangement joins TRBV7-8 to TRBJ2-3; possibly TRBD1 for D (5 bases). The CDR3 sequence is 16 residues long. Deletions cut 3 bases from V and 1 base from J, with 14 bases between. Germline V gene data show CDR1 as SGHVS and CDR2 as FQNEAQ.